These 2 T cell receptor beta chains were sequenced from one sample in a study of regulatory and conventional T cells in breast cancer. Via MiXCR, TCRdb re-called the PCR reads, giving one row per CDR3 protein. The table shows approximately 9,500 distinct CDR3 sequences, with around a third occurring only once. What was sequenced was conventional T cells from blood. The receptors were gathered from a male donor in good health.

With regard to this clonotype: An end of the junction does not agree with germline; a read error may underlie this. The J gene is TRBJ2-2, the V gene TRBV20-1, with D perhaps matching TRBD1 or TRBD2 (5 bases each). The CDR3 runs to 14 residues. Germline CDR1 reads DFQATT; CDR2 reads SNEGSKA (reference sequence). The DNA of the CDR3 is TGCAGTGCTAGGGGGCAGAGTGCAACCGGGGAGCTGCTTTTT. Protein: CSARGQSATGELLF.

The V and J genes are TRBV27 and TRBJ1-1, with a weak D call TRBD1 (6 bases). The V end lost 2 bases, the J end lost 11 bases, and 15 bases lay between the germline ends. Germline V gene lookup returns CDR1 MNHEY and CDR2 SMNVEV (reference sequence). CDR3 size: 13 residues. Written as DNA, the CDR3 is TGTGCCAGCAGTTTAGAACAGGGAGTAAGGGCTTTCTTT. Amino acids: CASSLEQGVRAFF.